This T cell receptor beta chain came from a study of T-cell memory formation after mild COVID-19. V shed 0 bases and J shed 8 bases, with 5 bases lying between them. Germline V gene sequence: CDR1 MNHNS, CDR2 SASEGT. The CDR3 length is 12 residues. This clonotype was observed a few times. Its antigen is still unknown. Constant-segment-primed 5'RACE gave TCR alpha and TCR beta cDNA libraries with sample barcodes and UMIs. TCRdb re-called the 5' RACE reads through MiXCR, storing one row per CDR3 protein. This table has hundreds of thousands of distinct CDR3 sequences, about a sixth appearing once. Overall study results and limits: Clones that got smaller from day 15 to 85 had even CD4/CD8, while clones growing later tipped toward CD4+.

Sequencing was carried out using PBMCs or a T cell subset sorted from them (not recorded which). The rearrangement joins TRBV6-1 to TRBJ2-1; D not resolved. The clonotype comes from an adult woman who had mild COVID-19 (a few samples of this study predate the infection). Cell type and time point are not known. CDR3 bases: TGTGCCAGCAGTGAAGCTTGGGATGAGCAGTTCTTC. This sequence encodes CASSEAWDEQFF.